This T cell receptor beta chain originates from a study of T-cell memory formation after mild COVID-19. In the study overall: Largely donor-specific TCR clusters were found.

Using its own MiXCR run on the 5' RACE reads, TCRdb lists one record per CDR3 protein. Of about 27,000 distinct CDR3 sequences listed, just under 7.5% are singletons. General study findings and limits: Contracting clones localized mainly to CM and EM when CD4+ and mainly to EMRA when CD8+. In pre-infection memory, a portion of responding clones appeared, which suggested that cross-reactive memory joined.

This clonotype was observed at least ten times. The antigen is not known. Germline V CDR1 and CDR2: KGHSH, LQKENI. This CDR3 region has 15 residues. Trimming left V 3 bases short and J 0 bases short, with 10 bases between. Sample: PBMCs or a T cell subset sorted from them (not recorded which). The chain is built from TRBV18 and TRBJ2-3; D is undetermined. This clonotype was obtained from an adult woman who had mild COVID-19 (a few samples of this study predate the infection). Cell type and time point are not known. The chain's CDR3 is CASSPDFLSTDTQYF. For the CDR3, the DNA is TGTGCCAGCTCACCTGACTTCCTAAGCACAGATACGCAGTATTTT.